The entry that follows covers one T cell receptor (beta chain) sequence. These data originate in a study of blood T cell repertoires in COVID-19. Across the whole study: The study drew acute and convalescent COVID-19 samples from the United States, Italy and Spain.

The CDR3 is 15 amino acids. Deletions cut 0 bases from V and 0 bases from J, with 6 bases between. Germline assignment: CDR1 MGHRA and CDR2 YSYEKL. This table comes from immunoSEQ multiplex PCR, and its TCRdb copy is limited to in-frame clones, with some not included. In the table there are 200,000 to 250,000 clones, 75% to 85% of which are singletons. The sample comprised peripheral blood. The origin of this receptor is a woman of 80 years or more with COVID-19, enrolled during active disease. J is TRBJ2-4 and V is TRBV4-1, with D unresolved. The CDR3 reads CASSQDPRAKNIQYF. CDR3 DNA: TGCGCCAGCAGCCAAGATCCCAGAGCCAAAAACATTCAGTACTTC.